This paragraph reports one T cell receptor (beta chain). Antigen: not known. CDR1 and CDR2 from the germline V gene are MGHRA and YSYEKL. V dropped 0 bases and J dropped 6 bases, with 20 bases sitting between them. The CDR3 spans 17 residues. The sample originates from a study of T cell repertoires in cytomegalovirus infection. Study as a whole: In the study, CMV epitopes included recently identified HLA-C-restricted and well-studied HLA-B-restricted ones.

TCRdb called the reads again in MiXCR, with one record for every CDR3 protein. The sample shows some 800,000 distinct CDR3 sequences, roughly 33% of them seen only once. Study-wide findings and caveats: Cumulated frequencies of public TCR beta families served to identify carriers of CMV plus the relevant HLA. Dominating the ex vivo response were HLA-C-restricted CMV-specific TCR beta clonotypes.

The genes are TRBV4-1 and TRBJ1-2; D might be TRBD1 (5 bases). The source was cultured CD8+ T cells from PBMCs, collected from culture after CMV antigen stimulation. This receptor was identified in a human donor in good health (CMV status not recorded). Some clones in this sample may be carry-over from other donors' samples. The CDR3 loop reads CASSQDEAKGLTNGYTF. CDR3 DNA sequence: TGCGCCAGCAGCCAAGATGAGGCCAAGGGGCTCACAAATGGCTACACCTTC.